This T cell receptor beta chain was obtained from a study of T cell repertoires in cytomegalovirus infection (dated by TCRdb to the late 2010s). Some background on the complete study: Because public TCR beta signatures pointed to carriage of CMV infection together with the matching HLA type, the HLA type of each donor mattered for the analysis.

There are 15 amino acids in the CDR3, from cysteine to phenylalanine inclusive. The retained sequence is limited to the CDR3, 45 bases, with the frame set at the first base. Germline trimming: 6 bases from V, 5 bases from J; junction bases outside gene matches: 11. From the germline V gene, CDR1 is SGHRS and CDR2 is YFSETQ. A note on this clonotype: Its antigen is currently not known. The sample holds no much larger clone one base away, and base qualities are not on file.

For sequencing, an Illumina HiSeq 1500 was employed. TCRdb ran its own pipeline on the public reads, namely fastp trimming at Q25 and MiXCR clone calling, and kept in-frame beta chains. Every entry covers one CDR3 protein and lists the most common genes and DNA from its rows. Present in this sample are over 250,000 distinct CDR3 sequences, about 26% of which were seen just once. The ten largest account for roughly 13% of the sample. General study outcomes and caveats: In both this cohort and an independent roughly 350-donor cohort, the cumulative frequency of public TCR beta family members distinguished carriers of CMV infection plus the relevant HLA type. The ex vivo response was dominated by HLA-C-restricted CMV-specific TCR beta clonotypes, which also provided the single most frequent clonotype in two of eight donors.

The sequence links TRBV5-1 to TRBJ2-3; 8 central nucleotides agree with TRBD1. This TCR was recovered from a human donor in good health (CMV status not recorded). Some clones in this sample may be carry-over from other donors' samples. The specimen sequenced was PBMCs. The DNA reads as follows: TGCGCCAGCACCTATTTCCAGGGGGCAGAAGATACGCAGTATTTT. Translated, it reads CASTYFQGAEDTQYF.